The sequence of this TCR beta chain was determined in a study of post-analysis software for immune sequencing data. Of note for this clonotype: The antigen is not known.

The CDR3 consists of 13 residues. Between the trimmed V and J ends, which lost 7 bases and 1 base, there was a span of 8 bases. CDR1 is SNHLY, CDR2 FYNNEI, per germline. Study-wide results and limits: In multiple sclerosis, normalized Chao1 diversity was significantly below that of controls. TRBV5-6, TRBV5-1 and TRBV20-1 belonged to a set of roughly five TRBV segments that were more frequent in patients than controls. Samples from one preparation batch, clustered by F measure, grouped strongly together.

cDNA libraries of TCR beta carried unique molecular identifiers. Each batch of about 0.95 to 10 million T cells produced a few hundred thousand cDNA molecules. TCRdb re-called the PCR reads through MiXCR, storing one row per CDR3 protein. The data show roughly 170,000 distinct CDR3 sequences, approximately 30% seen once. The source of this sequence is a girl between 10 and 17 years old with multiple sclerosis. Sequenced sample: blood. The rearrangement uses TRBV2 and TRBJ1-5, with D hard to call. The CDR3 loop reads CASMPPSNQPQHF. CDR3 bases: TGTGCCAGCATGCCCCCCAGCAATCAGCCCCAGCATTTT.